The 22 T cell receptor beta chains below all came from one sample that was sequenced in a study of Graves' ophthalmopathy and Graves' hyperthyroidism. Amplified material comprised TCR beta CDR3 regions derived from RNA transcripts. HTBI primers were used in a first-round RT-PCR, which preceded a second-round multiplex PCR. One entry per CDR3 protein results from TCRdb running MiXCR on the multiplex PCR reads. The sample has hundreds of thousands of distinct CDR3 sequences; approximately 21% are singletons. The specimen sequenced was peripheral blood. The receptor set was obtained from a young woman with stable Graves' hyperthyroidism. Some clones in this sample may be carry-over from other donors' samples.

In its sample, this clonotype was seen many times. The chain uses TRBV7-2 and TRBJ2-2, with D hard to call. Germline V lookup: CDR1 SGHTA, CDR2 FQGNSA. CDR3 length: 13 amino acids. The V gene lost 5 bases and the J gene lost 4 bases, with 8 bases spanning the gap. The DNA of the CDR3 is TGTGCCAGCAGCCCCGCCGTCACCGGGGAGCTGTTTTTT. Amino acids: CASSPAVTGELFF.

In this sample, this clonotype turned up many times. The V and J genes are TRBV20-1 and TRBJ1-1; no clear D. Trimming took 0 bases from V and 4 from J, leaving 15 bases between them. The CDR3 runs 15 residues. Germline V gives CDR1 DFQATT, CDR2 SNEGSKA (reference sequence). CDR3 DNA sequence: TGCAGTGCTAGAGATCTGGGCAGAGGAAGCACTGAAGCTTTCTTT. Residues: CSARDLGRGSTEAFF.

This clonotype was observed many times. This chain's CDR3 is CATKEGSNSNQPQHF. CDR3 DNA: TGTGCCACTAAGGAGGGGTCGAATAGCAATCAGCCCCAGCATTTT. The chain carries TRBV12-3 or TRBV12-4 and TRBJ1-5; perhaps TRBD1 as D (5 bases). Trimming shortened V by 10 bases and J by 0 bases, and 16 bases separated the two germline ends. The CDR3 sequence is 15 residues long.

This clonotype was counted at least ten times. This chain joins TRBV5-1 and TRBJ2-5; D may be TRBD2 (6 bases). Trimming removed 3 bases at V and 8 bases at J, with 17 bases between. The germline V gene encodes CDR1 SGHRS and CDR2 YFSETQ. The CDR3 sequence is 14 residues long. Here the CDR3 DNA reads TGCGCCAGCAGCTGGGGCGGGGACTCCAGTACCCAGTACTTC. It translates to CASSWGGDSSTQYF.

This clonotype was counted a few times. The V and J genes are TRBV29-1 and TRBJ2-7; possible D gene TRBD2, 6 bases. The germline gives CDR1 SQVTM, CDR2 ANQGSEA. Between the trimmed V and J ends, which lost 4 bases and 1 base, there was a span of 14 bases. The CDR3 extends over 14 amino acids. CDR3 protein: CSVAGGEFSYEQYF. The CDR3 nucleotides read TGCAGCGTTGCAGGCGGGGAGTTTTCCTACGAGCAGTACTTC.

In its sample, this clonotype was seen many times. V gene TRBV7-8 combines with J gene TRBJ1-2, with D unclear. V was cut by 1 base and J by 3 bases, with 12 bases left in between. This CDR3 spans 15 amino acids. Germline CDR1 and CDR2: SGHVS and FQNEAQ. CDR3 DNA sequence: TGTGCCAGCAGCTTAGAGATTGGGCGGGACTATGGCTACACCTTC. Translating gives CASSLEIGRDYGYTF.

As regards this clonotype: A much larger clone sits a single nucleotide away, making a read error possible. The chain employs TRBV6-1 and TRBJ2-5; D is uncertain. This CDR3 comprises 13 residues. Trimming took 5 bases from V and 5 from J, leaving 12 bases between them. CDR1 and CDR2 (germline): MNHNS, SASEGT. CDR3 region: CASSHWVGETQYF. CDR3 bases: TGTGCCAGCAGTCATTGGGTTGGGGAGACCCAGTACTTC.

In its sample, this clonotype was seen a few times. The CDR3 reads CASSLGNPLNTEAFF. In DNA form, the CDR3 reads TGTGCCAGCAGTTTAGGAAACCCACTGAACACTGAAGCTTTCTTT. This sequence joins TRBV27 and TRBJ1-1, with no clear D. The CDR3 contains 15 residues. Trimming removed 2 bases from V and 0 bases from J, with 10 bases in between. CDR1 and CDR2 from the germline V gene are MNHEY and SMNVEV (reference sequence).

This clonotype was counted only a few times. This sequence may be a read error, since a much larger clone differs from it by one base. This chain joins TRBV28 and TRBJ2-2, with TRBD2 as a possible D gene (5 bases). Germline CDR1 MDHEN, CDR2 SYDVKM. The CDR3 contains 14 residues. The DNA of the CDR3 is TGTGCCAGCAGACCCGACTCGGGCGCCGGGGAGCTGTGTTTT. This translates into CASRPDSGAGELCF.

The chain employs TRBV13 and TRBJ2-4; D remains ambiguous. Trimming pared 1 base from V and 1 base from J, leaving 14 bases between. CDR1 and CDR2 (germline): PRHDT, FYEKMQ (reference sequence). The CDR3 loop spans 17 amino acids. The CDR3 DNA sequence: TGTGCCAGCAGCTTAGCGCGGTTCGAAGGCGCCAAAAACATTCAGTACTTC. Amino acid sequence: CASSLARFEGAKNIQYF.

CDR3 region: CASSQASGRTGELFF. The CDR3 nucleotides are TGCGCCAGCAGCCAGGCGAGCGGGAGGACCGGGGAGCTGTTTTTT. The chain has TRBV4-1 and TRBJ2-2, with 9 bases lining up with TRBD2. The CDR3 consists of 15 residues. The germline V gene encodes CDR1 MGHRA and CDR2 YSYEKL. V lost 3 bases and J lost 5; bases outside the gene matches: 4.

The genes are TRBV6-1 and TRBJ2-2; TRBD2 matches 7 bases. CDR1 and CDR2 (germline): MNHNS, SASEGT. CDR3 length: 16 residues. J gave up 0 bases and V 5 bases, and 6 bases lay outside the gene matches. The CDR3, as DNA: TGTGCCAGCAGTCCCCGGGACTACCCGAACACCGGGGAGCTGTTTTTT. Translation gives CASSPRDYPNTGELFF.

There are many counts of this clonotype. V usage is TRBV20-1 and J usage is TRBJ1-6; perhaps TRBD1 as D (6 bases). The CDR3 is 15 amino acids. The germline V gene has CDR1 DFQATT and CDR2 SNEGSKA (reference sequence). V lost 5 bases and J lost 8, with 19 bases in between. CDR3 region: CSADDRIKGDSPLHF. The CDR3 DNA reads TGCAGTGCTGACGACAGGATTAAGGGGGATTCACCCCTCCACTTT.

In its sample, this clonotype was seen many times. The chain recombines TRBV6-2 or TRBV6-3 with TRBJ2-7, with D unclear. CDR3 length: 12 amino acids. Germline CDR1 and CDR2: MNHEY and SVGEGT. Trimming shortened V by 6 bases and J by 2 bases, and 8 bases separated the two germline ends. This CDR3 is CASRPDTYEQYF. DNA of the CDR3: TGTGCCAGCAGACCCGACACCTACGAGCAGTACTTC.

This clonotype was detected many times. The chain couples TRBV5-1 to TRBJ1-1; the match to TRBD1 covers 8 bases. The CDR3 length is 15 residues. V was clipped by 4 bases and J by 3 bases; unmatched bases: 8. CDR1 is SGHRS, CDR2 YFSETQ, per germline. The CDR3 region has the DNA TGCGCCAGCAGCACCGGACAGGGAGCGTACACTGAAGCTTTCTTT. As protein: CASSTGQGAYTEAFF.

The chain combines TRBV3-1 with TRBJ1-2, with 8 bases identical to TRBD1. V gave up 1 base and J gave up 4 bases; unmatched junction bases: 5. CDR1 LGHDT and CDR2 YNNKEL come from the germline V gene (reference sequence). This CDR3 is 15 amino acids long. The chain's CDR3 is CASSQGDRRTYGYTF. CDR3 DNA sequence: TGTGCCAGCAGCCAAGGGGACAGGCGGACCTATGGCTACACCTTC.

This clonotype showed up many times. The rearrangement joins TRBV12-3 or TRBV12-4 to TRBJ1-1, with TRBD1 as a possible D gene (5 bases). CDR3 length: 13 residues. The ends were cut back, 8 bases at V and 4 bases at J, with 14 bases in the middle. The CDR3 here is CASRLPGLTEAFF. CDR3 DNA sequence: TGTGCCAGCCGCCTCCCAGGGCTCACTGAAGCTTTCTTT.

This clonotype was observed many times. The gene calls are TRBV4-3 and TRBJ1-1; D unclear. Germline V gives CDR1 LGHNA, CDR2 YSLEER. This CDR3 is built from 15 residues. V dropped 0 bases and J dropped 1 base, with 9 bases sitting between them. CDR3 sequence reads: CASSQDESPNTEAFF. CDR3 in DNA: TGCGCCAGCAGCCAAGATGAGTCACCGAACACTGAAGCTTTCTTT.

The chain has TRBV12-3 or TRBV12-4 and TRBJ2-7, with 14 bases lining up with TRBD2. Germline trimming cut 3 bases from V and 12 bases from J; bases unmatched to any gene: 4. The CDR3 has 13 amino acids. CDR3 nucleotide sequence: TGTGCCAGCAGTTTGGGACTAGCGGGAGATTGGTACTTC. Translation gives CASSLGLAGDWYF.

The V and J genes are TRBV12-3 or TRBV12-4 and TRBJ1-1, with D hard to call. V lost 7 bases and J lost 0, with 12 bases in between. This CDR3 comprises 14 residues. CDR3 coding DNA: TGTGCCAGCACCCTCAACTCATTGAACACTGAAGCTTTCTTT. Translation: CASTLNSLNTEAFF.

In this sample, this clonotype turned up many times. The genes are TRBV28 and TRBJ2-7; D ambiguous. Trimming shortened V by 1 base and J by 1 base, and 11 bases separated the two germline ends. The V gene's germline CDR1 is MDHEN and CDR2 SYDVKM. The CDR3 runs to 15 residues. The CDR3 is CASSLLVGKSYEQYF. CDR3 in DNA: TGTGCCAGCAGTTTATTGGTTGGCAAGTCCTACGAGCAGTACTTC.

This clonotype was seen at least ten times. The chain joins TRBV6-5 to TRBJ2-7, with 11 nucleotides matching TRBD2. In germline, CDR1 is MNHEY, CDR2 SVGAGI. The CDR3 is made up of 18 amino acids. J gave up 1 base and V 0 bases, and 8 bases lay outside the gene matches. CDR3 coding DNA: TGTGCCAGCAGTTACTCGGGTCCCGGGACTAGCGGTTCCTACGAGCAGTACTTC. Its protein product is CASSYSGPGTSGSYEQYF.